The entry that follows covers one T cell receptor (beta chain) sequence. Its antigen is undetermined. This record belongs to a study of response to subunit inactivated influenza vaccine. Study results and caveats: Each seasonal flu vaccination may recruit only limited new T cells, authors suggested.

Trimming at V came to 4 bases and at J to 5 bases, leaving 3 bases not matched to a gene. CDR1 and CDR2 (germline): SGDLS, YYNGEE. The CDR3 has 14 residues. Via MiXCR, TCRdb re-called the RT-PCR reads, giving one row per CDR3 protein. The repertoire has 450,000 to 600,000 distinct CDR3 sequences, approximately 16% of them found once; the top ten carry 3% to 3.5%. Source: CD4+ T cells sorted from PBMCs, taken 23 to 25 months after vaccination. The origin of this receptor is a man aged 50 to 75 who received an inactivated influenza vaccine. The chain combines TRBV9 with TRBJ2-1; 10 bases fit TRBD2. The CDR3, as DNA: TGTGCCAGCAGCACTGGACTAGCGGACAATGAGCAGTTCTTC. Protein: CASSTGLADNEQFF.